This TCR beta chain was found in a study of T cell clonotyping in hematopoietic cell transplantation. The CDR3 has 14 amino acids. Trimming took 4 bases from V and 3 from J, leaving 12 bases between them. Per germline, CDR1 MNHNS and CDR2 SASEGT. As to time point: recipient sample about 28 days before transplant, after cytoreduction. Clones were read by immunoSEQ multiplex PCR, and TCRdb kept only the in-frame ones, dropping some. The sample has about 49,000 clones, more than 75% seen once. The source is a man in his fifties or sixties with biphenotypic leukemia. Some clones in this sample may be carry-over from other donors' samples. The rearrangement uses TRBV6-1 and TRBJ1-2; D is unclear. The material sequenced was peripheral blood mononuclear cells, taken before stem cell transplant. The CDR3 here is CASSVGRAHYGYTF. The CDR3 DNA reads as TGTGCCAGCAGTGTCGGTAGGGCCCACTATGGCTACACCTTC.